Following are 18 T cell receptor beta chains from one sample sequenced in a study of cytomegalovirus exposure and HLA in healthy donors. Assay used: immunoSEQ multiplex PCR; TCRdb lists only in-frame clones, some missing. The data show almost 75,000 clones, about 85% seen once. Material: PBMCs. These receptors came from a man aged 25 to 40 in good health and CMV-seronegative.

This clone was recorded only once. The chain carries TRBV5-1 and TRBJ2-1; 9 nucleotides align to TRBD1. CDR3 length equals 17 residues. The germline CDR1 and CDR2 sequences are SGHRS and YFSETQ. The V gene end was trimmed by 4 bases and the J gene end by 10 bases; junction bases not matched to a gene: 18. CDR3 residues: CASSQSNRGRWNREQFF. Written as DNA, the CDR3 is TGCGCCAGCAGCCAAAGTAACAGGGGGCGATGGAATCGGGAGCAGTTCTTC.

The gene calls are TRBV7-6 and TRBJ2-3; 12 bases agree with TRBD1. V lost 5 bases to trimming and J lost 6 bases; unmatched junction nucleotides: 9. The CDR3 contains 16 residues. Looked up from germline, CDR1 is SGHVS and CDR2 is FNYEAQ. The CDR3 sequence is CASSLRDRGLVDTQYF. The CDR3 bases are TGTGCCAGCAGCCTCCGGGACAGGGGGCTTGTGGATACGCAGTATTTT.

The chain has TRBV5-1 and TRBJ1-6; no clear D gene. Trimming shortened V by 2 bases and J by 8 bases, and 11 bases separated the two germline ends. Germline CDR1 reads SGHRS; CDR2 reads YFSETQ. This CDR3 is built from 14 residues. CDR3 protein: CASSFNSRDSPLHF. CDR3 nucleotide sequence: TGCGCCAGCAGCTTCAATTCGCGGGATTCACCCCTCCACTTT.

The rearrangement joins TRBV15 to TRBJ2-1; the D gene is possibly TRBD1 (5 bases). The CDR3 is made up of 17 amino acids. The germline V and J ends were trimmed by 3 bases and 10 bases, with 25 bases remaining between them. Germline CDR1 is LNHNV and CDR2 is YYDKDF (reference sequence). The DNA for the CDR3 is TGTGCCACCAGCAGCAGGTACGGCACAGGTGGTGTCCAGGAGCAGTTCTTC. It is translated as CATSSRYGTGGVQEQFF.

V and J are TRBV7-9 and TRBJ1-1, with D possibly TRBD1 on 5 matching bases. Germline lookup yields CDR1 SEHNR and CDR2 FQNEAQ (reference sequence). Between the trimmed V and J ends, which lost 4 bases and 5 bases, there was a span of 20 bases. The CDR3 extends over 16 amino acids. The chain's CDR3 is CASSSRAGEGRTEAFF. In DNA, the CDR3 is TGTGCCAGCAGCTCACGAGCCGGGGAGGGGAGGACTGAAGCTTTCTTT.

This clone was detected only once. The CDR3 nucleotides read TGTGCCAGCAGCTTAGTGGTGGGCGAGCAGTTCTTC. Its protein is CASSLVVGEQFF. This sequence joins TRBV11-3 and TRBJ2-1; D not certain. V was clipped by 1 base and J by 10 bases, with 8 bases between them. Germline values: CDR1 SGHNT, CDR2 YENEEA. The CDR3 extends over 12 amino acids.

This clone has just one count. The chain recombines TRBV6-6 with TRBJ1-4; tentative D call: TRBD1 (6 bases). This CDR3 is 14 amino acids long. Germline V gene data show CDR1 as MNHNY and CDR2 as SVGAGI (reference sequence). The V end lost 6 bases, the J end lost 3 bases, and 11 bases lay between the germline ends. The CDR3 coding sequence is TGTGCCAGCAGCCCGACAGGCTCTAATGAAAAACTGTTTTTT. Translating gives CASSPTGSNEKLFF.

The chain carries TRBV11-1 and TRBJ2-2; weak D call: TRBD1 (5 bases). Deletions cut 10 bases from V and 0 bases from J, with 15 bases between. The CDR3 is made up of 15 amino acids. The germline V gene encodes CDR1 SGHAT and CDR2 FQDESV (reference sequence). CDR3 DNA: TGTGCCACCCCTGGTTGGGGCCCGAACACCGGGGAGCTGTTTTTT. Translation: CATPGWGPNTGELFF.

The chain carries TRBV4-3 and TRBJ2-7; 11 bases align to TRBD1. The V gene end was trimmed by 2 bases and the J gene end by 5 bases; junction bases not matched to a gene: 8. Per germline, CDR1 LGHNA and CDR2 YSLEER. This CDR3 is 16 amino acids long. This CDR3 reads CASSQRRTGGIDEQYF. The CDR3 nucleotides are TGCGCCAGCAGCCAACGACGGACAGGGGGCATAGACGAGCAGTACTTC.

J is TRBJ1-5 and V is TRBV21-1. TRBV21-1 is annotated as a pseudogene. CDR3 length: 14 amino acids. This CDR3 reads CASSKSGGVQPQHF. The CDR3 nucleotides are TGTGCCAGCAGCAAATCGGGGGGGGTCCAGCCCCAGCATTTT.

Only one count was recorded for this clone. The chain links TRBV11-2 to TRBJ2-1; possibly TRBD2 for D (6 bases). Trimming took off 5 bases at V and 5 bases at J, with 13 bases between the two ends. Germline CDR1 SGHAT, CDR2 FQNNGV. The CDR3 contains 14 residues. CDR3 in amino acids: CASSPRERHNEQFF. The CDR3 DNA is TGTGCCAGCAGCCCCCGGGAGAGGCACAATGAGCAGTTCTTC.

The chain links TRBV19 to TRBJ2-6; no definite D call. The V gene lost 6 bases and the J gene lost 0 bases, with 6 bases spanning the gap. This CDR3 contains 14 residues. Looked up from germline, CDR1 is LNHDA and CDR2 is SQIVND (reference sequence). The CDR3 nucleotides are TGTGCCAGTAGGCGGTTCTCTGGGGCCAACGTCCTGACTTTC. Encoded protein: CASRRFSGANVLTF. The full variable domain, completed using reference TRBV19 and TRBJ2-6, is DGGITQSPKYLFRKEGQNVTLSCEQNLNHDAMYWYRQDPGQGLRLIYYSQIVNDFQKGDIAEGYSVSREKKESFPLTVTSAQKNPTAFYLCASRRFSGANVLTFGAGSRLTVL.

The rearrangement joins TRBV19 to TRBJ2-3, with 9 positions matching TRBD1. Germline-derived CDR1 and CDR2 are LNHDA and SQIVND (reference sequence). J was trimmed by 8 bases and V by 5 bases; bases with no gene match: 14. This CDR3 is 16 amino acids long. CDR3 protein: CASSPGTGFFLGTQYF. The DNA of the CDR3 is TGTGCCAGTAGTCCGGGGACAGGGTTTTTTCTCGGTACGCAGTATTTT. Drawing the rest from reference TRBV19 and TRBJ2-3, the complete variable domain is DGGITQSPKYLFRKEGQNVTLSCEQNLNHDAMYWYRQDPGQGLRLIYYSQIVNDFQKGDIAEGYSVSREKKESFPLTVTSAQKNPTAFYLCASSPGTGFFLGTQYFGPGTRLTVL.

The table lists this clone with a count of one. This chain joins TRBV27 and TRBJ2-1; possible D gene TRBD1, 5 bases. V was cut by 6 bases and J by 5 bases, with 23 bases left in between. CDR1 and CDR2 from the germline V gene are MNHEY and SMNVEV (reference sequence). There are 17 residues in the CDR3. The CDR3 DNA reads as TGTGCCAGCAGAACCCGGGCCGAGGACAAAGCCGACAATGAGCAGTTCTTC. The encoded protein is CASRTRAEDKADNEQFF.

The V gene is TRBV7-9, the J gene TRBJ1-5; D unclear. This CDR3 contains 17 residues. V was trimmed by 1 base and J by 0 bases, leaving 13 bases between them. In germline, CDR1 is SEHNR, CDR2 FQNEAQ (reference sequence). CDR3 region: CASSLELDTYSNQPQHF. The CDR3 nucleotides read TGTGCCAGCAGCTTAGAGCTCGACACCTATAGCAATCAGCCCCAGCATTTT.

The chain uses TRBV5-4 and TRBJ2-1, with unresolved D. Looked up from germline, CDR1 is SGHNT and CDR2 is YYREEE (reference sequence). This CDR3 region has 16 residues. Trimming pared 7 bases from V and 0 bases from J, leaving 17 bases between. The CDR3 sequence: CASASMVSSSYNEQFF. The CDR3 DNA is TGTGCCAGCGCCTCTATGGTTAGCAGCTCCTACAATGAGCAGTTCTTC.

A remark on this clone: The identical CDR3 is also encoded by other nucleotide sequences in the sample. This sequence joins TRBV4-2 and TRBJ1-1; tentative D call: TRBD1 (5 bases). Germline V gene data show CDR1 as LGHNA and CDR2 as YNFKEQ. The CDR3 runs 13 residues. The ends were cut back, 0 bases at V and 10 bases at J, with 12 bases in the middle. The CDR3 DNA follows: TGTGCCAGCAGCCAAGATTGGGGCACCTTAGCTTTCTTT. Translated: CASSQDWGTLAFF.

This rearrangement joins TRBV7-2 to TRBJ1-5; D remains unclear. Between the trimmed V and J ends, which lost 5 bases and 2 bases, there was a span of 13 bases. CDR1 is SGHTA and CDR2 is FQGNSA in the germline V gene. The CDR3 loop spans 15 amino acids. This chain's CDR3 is CASSDPTRGNQPQHF. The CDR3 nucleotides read TGTGCCAGCAGCGACCCCACTCGGGGCAATCAGCCCCAGCATTTT.